This T cell receptor beta chain was captured in a study of control samples from healthy donors and cancer patients. V was clipped by 10 bases and J by 10 bases, with 17 bases between them. The CDR3 extends over 12 amino acids. CDR1 and CDR2 from the germline V gene are MDHEN and SYDVKM. This clone was seen once. TCRdb's copy holds only in-frame clones and misses some; the assay was immunoSEQ multiplex PCR. The sample shows about 92,000 clones, more than 75% of them seen only once. The sequence was obtained from a woman in her fifties or sixties in good health. Sample: blood. The rearrangement links TRBV28 to TRBJ2-1; TRBD1 is a possible D gene (6 bases). The CDR3 protein is CATQGLGGEQFF. The CDR3 DNA follows: TGTGCCACTCAGGGGCTCGGTGGGGAGCAGTTCTTC.